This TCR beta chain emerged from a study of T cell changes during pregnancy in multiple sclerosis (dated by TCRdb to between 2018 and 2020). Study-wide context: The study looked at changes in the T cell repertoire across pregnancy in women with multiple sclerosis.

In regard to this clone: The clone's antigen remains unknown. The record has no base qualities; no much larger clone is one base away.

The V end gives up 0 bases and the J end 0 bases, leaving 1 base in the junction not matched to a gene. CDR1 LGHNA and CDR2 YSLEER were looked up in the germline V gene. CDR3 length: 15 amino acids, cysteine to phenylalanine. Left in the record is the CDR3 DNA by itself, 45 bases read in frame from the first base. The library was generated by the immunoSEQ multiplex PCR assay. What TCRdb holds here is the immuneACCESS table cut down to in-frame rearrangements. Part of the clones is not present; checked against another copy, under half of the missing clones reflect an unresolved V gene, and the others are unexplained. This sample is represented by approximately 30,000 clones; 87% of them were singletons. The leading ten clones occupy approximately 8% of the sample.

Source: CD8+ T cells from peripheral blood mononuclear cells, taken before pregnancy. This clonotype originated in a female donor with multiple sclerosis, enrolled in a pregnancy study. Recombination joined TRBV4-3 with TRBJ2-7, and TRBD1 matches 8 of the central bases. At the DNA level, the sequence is TGCGCCAGCAGCCAAGACAGGGGGCACTCCTACGAGCAGTACTTC. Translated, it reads CASSQDRGHSYEQYF.